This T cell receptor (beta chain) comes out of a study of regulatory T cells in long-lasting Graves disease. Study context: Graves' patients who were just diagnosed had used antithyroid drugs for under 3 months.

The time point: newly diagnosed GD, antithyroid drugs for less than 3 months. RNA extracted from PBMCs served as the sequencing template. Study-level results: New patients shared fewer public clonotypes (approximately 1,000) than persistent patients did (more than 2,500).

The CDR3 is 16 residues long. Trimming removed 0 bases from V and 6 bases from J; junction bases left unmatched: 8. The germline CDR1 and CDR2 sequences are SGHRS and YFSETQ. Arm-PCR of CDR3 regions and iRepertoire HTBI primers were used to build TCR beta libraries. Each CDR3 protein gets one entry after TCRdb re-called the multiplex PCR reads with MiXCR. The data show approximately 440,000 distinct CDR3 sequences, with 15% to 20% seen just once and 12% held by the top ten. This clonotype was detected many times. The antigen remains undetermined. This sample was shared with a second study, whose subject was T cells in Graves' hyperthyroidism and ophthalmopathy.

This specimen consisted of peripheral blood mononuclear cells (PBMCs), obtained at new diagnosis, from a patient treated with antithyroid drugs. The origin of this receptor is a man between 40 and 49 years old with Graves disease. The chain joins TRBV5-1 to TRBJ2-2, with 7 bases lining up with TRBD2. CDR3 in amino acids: CASSLVASGDAGELFF. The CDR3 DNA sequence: TGCGCCAGCAGCTTGGTGGCTAGCGGAGACGCCGGGGAGCTGTTTTTT.